This TCR beta chain was identified in a study of spatial heterogeneity in lung cancer. The time point here: sample taken at primary tumor resection. No cell sorting; template was whole RNA from tumor, lung tissue or PBMC. This clonotype occurred many times. MiXCR, applied by TCRdb to the 5' RACE reads, yields one record per CDR3 protein. The sample includes fewer than 12,000 distinct CDR3 sequences, around 9.3% of them seen just once. The material sequenced was PBMCs, taken at surgery. This clonotype originated in a male donor with early-stage non-small cell lung cancer.

CDR3 in DNA: TGTGCCAGCTCACTTGGACAGGGGTCCTCCTACGAGCAGTACTTC. Protein product: CASSLGQGSSYEQYF. The chain combines TRBV18 with TRBJ2-7; 9 bases are shared with TRBD1. Trimming at V came to 4 bases and at J to 0 bases, leaving 4 bases not matched to a gene. The germline V gene has CDR1 KGHSH and CDR2 LQKENI. The CDR3 contains 15 residues.